One and the same sample provided the 26 T cell receptor beta chains below, sequenced in a study of blood T cell repertoires in COVID-19. TCRdb keeps only in-frame clones here, not all; method: immunoSEQ multiplex PCR. The sample holds more than 110,000 clones, over 70% seen once. The sample was peripheral blood. The receptors were sampled from a human donor in a cohort sampled during active COVID-19.

The chain combines TRBV27 with TRBJ1-1; 9 bases are shared with TRBD1. CDR1 and CDR2 (germline): MNHEY, SMNVEV (reference sequence). The CDR3 totals 14 residues. Trimming at V came to 4 bases and at J to 0 bases, leaving 0 bases not matched to a gene. The CDR3 sequence: CASSWDRVNTEAFF. The CDR3 bases are TGTGCCAGCAGTTGGGACAGGGTGAACACTGAAGCTTTCTTT.

This chain uses TRBV5-1 with TRBJ2-5; the D is unclear. The CDR3 is 13 amino acids. The germline V gene encodes CDR1 SGHRS and CDR2 YFSETQ. V was pared by 0 bases and J by 5 bases, with 8 bases between. The CDR3 coding sequence is TGCGCCAGCAGCTTGGACCTACCGGAGACCCAGTACTTC. This sequence encodes CASSLDLPETQYF. The full variable domain, with the rest looked up from reference TRBV5-1 and TRBJ2-5, is KAGVTQTPRYLIKTRGQQVTLSCSPISGHRSVSWYQQTPGQGLQFLFEYFSETQRNKGNFPGRFSGRQFSNSRSEMNVSTLELGDSALYLCASSLDLPETQYFGPGTRLLVL.

V and J are TRBV4-1 and TRBJ2-2; 11 nucleotides line up with TRBD2. The CDR3 covers 17 residues. Trimming removed 4 bases from V and 3 bases from J; junction bases left unmatched: 7. Per the germline V gene, CDR1 is MGHRA and CDR2 is YSYEKL. In DNA, the CDR3 is TGCGCCAGCAGCCCCTTAGCGGGAGGGGCGTACACCGGGGAGCTGTTTTTT. This translates into CASSPLAGGAYTGELFF.

This clone was found a few times. The chain links TRBV2 to TRBJ1-2, with D hard to call. The CDR3 loop spans 14 amino acids. The germline gives CDR1 SNHLY, CDR2 FYNNEI. The V gene lost 2 bases and the J gene lost 4 bases, with 11 bases spanning the gap. The CDR3 nucleotides read TGTGCCAGCAGTGAATTAAGGGAGGTCTATGGCTACACCTTC. The encoded protein is CASSELREVYGYTF.

The chain uses TRBV6-5 and TRBJ2-5, with D perhaps TRBD2 (5 bases). CDR1 is MNHEY and CDR2 is SVGAGI in the germline V gene. The CDR3 extends over 13 amino acids. V gave up 5 bases and J gave up 7 bases, with 14 bases separating them. Written as DNA, the CDR3 is TGTGCCAGCAGTCCGGGCCCCGGAGGGACCCAGTACTTC. It encodes CASSPGPGGTQYF.

This clone has just a few counts. The gene calls are TRBV9 and TRBJ1-2; tentatively, D is TRBD1 (6 bases). V dropped 3 bases and J dropped 9 bases, with 15 bases sitting between them. This CDR3 has 13 amino acids. Germline-derived CDR1 and CDR2 are SGDLS and YYNGEE. CDR3 bases: TGTGCCAGCAGCGGGGACAAAGGCAGAAGCTACACCTTC. Translated, it gives CASSGDKGRSYTF.

The chain has TRBV14 and TRBJ1-1, with 9 bases lining up with TRBD1. CDR1 is SGHDN, CDR2 FVKESK, per germline. This CDR3 spans 15 amino acids. With V trimmed by 6 bases and J by 5 bases, 10 bases remained unmatched. CDR3 region: CASRDTGGAGTEAFF. In DNA form, the CDR3 reads TGTGCCAGCAGAGACACAGGGGGCGCCGGGACTGAAGCTTTCTTT. The entire variable domain, with the rest obtained from reference TRBV14 and TRBJ1-1, is as follows: EAGVTQFPSHSVIEKGQTVTLRCDPISGHDNLYWYRRVMGKEIKFLLHFVKESKQDESGMPNNRFLAERTGGTYSTLKVQPAELEDSGVYFCASRDTGGAGTEAFFGQGTRLTVV.

This chain uses TRBV5-6 with TRBJ2-2, with TRBD2 matching over 7 bases. This CDR3 has 16 residues. The trim removed 1 base at V and 0 bases at J, leaving 3 bases unmatched. In germline, CDR1 is SGHDT, CDR2 YYEEEE. The DNA of the CDR3 is TGTGCCAGCAGCTTGTGGCTAGCGGCGAACACCGGGGAGCTGTTTTTT. Its translation is CASSLWLAANTGELFF.

The genes are TRBV5-1 and TRBJ1-2, with 10 bases lining up with TRBD1. V lost 7 bases and J lost 6; bases outside the gene matches: 6. The CDR3 loop spans 13 amino acids. Germline V lookup: CDR1 SGHRS, CDR2 YFSETQ. In DNA form, the CDR3 reads TGCGCCAGCCAGACCGGACAGGGGGATGGCTACACCTTC. This sequence encodes CASQTGQGDGYTF. Drawing the rest from reference TRBV5-1 and TRBJ1-2, the complete variable domain is KAGVTQTPRYLIKTRGQQVTLSCSPISGHRSVSWYQQTPGQGLQFLFEYFSETQRNKGNFPGRFSGRQFSNSRSEMNVSTLELGDSALYLCASQTGQGDGYTFGSGTRLTVV.

The chain employs TRBV7-9 and TRBJ1-1; no clear D. Trimming took off 4 bases at V and 0 bases at J, with 15 bases between the two ends. The germline gives CDR1 SEHNR, CDR2 FQNEAQ (reference sequence). The CDR3 sequence is 16 residues long. The CDR3 DNA reads TGTGCCAGCAGCTCCAGGCCGGTAACAATGAACACTGAAGCTTTCTTT. Translation: CASSSRPVTMNTEAFF. Variable domain in full (rest from reference TRBV7-9 and TRBJ1-1): DTGVSQNPRHKITKRGQNVTFRCDPISEHNRLYWYRQTLGQGPEFLTYFQNEAQLEKSRLLSDRFSAERPKGSFSTLEIQRTEQGDSAMYLCASSSRPVTMNTEAFFGQGTRLTVV.

The gene calls are TRBV3-1 (or the pseudogene TRBV3-2) and TRBJ1-4; D call uncertain. The CDR3 totals 11 residues. V was cut by 5 bases and J by 8 bases, with 6 bases left in between. The V gene's germline CDR1 is LGHDT and CDR2 YNNKEL (reference sequence). The CDR3 bases are TGTGCCAGCAGCGCACAGGAAAAACTGTTTTTT. Translated, it gives CASSAQEKLFF.

The genes are TRBV24-1 and TRBJ2-5, with D maybe TRBD1 (7 bases). CDR3 length: 14 amino acids. With 3 bases removed from V and 4 bases from J, the gap between germline ends came to 11 bases. Germline V CDR1 and CDR2: KGHDR, SFDVKD. The DNA of the CDR3 is TGTGCCACCAGTGATGGAGGGGGCCGAGAGACCCAGTACTTC. The encoded protein is CATSDGGGRETQYF.

CDR3 region: CASSKWGLDKDEQYF. The CDR3 region has the DNA TGTGCCAGCAGTAAGTGGGGACTAGACAAAGACGAGCAGTACTTC. This rearrangement joins TRBV6-2 or TRBV6-3 to TRBJ2-7, with 8 bases fitting TRBD2. CDR3 size: 15 residues. The germline gives CDR1 MNHEY, CDR2 SVGEGT. V lost 5 bases, J lost 5 bases, and 11 bases stayed unmatched.

The chain employs TRBV5-1 and TRBJ2-1; TRBD2 matches at 14 bases. Germline V gene sequence: CDR1 SGHRS, CDR2 YFSETQ. The CDR3 extends over 15 amino acids. V dropped 4 bases and J dropped 7; count of bases not matched to a gene: 4. The CDR3 region is CASSKTSGRENEQFF. CDR3 in DNA: TGCGCCAGCAGCAAGACTAGCGGGAGGGAAAATGAGCAGTTCTTC.

CDR3 DNA sequence: TGTGCCAGCAGAAGGGGGGGGGCTAATGAAAAACTGTTTTTT. Translated, it gives CASRRGGANEKLFF. The genes are TRBV6-6 and TRBJ1-4, with a tentative D call TRBD1 (6 bases). This CDR3 contains 14 residues. The germline V gene has CDR1 MNHNY and CDR2 SVGAGI (reference sequence). With 6 bases removed from V and 3 bases from J, the gap between germline ends came to 11 bases.

This clone was found once. This chain connects TRBV11-2 to TRBJ2-3; the match to TRBD1 covers 7 bases. Per the germline V gene, CDR1 is SGHAT and CDR2 is FQNNGV. This CDR3 has 15 amino acids. The junction had 5 bases not matched to a gene; V was cut back by 3 bases and J by 2 bases. In nucleotides, the CDR3 is TGTGCCAGCAGCTTCAACAGGGGTTCCACAGATACGCAGTATTTT. Protein sequence: CASSFNRGSTDTQYF. The variable domain in full, completed from reference TRBV11-2 and TRBJ2-3, reads EAGVAQSPRYKIIEKRQSVAFWCNPISGHATLYWYQQILGQGPKLLIQFQNNGVVDDSQLPKDRFSAERLKGVDSTLKIQPAKLEDSAVYLCASSFNRGSTDTQYFGPGTRLTVL.

The rearrangement links TRBV10-3 to TRBJ2-5; D unclear. The CDR3 spans 14 residues. The V gene lost 0 bases and the J gene lost 2 bases, with 7 bases spanning the gap. The germline gives CDR1 ENHRY, CDR2 SYGVKD. CDR3 coding DNA: TGTGCCATCAGTGAGTCTAATTTACAAGAGACCCAGTACTTC. Translated: CAISESNLQETQYF.

The chain is built from TRBV5-4 and TRBJ2-1; tentatively, D is TRBD2 (5 bases). V was cut by 0 bases and J by 0 bases, with 13 bases left in between. Germline V gene sequence: CDR1 SGHNT, CDR2 YYREEE (reference sequence). CDR3 length: 17 amino acids. The CDR3 protein is CASSLAAGRSSYNEQFF. CDR3 in DNA: TGTGCCAGCAGCTTGGCCGCGGGTCGGAGCTCCTACAATGAGCAGTTCTTC.

The chain carries TRBV9 and TRBJ2-7; TRBD2 matches 13 bases. From germline, CDR1 is SGDLS and CDR2 YYNGEE. The J segment lost 3 bases and the V segment lost 5 bases, leaving 11 bases of the junction unmatched. This CDR3 has 17 amino acids. CDR3 residues: CASRSLTSGGNYYEQYV. CDR3 coding DNA: TGTGCCAGCAGATCCCTGACTAGCGGGGGGAACTACTACGAGCAGTACGTC.

The rearrangement joins TRBV7-2 to TRBJ2-1; TRBD2 agrees at 11 bases. The CDR3 has 15 amino acids. Unmatched junction bases numbered 9, after V lost 5 bases and J lost 9 bases. Germline V gives CDR1 SGHTA, CDR2 FQGNSA. The CDR3 protein is CASSPLAGGQGEQFF. CDR3 in DNA: TGTGCCAGCAGCCCGCTAGCGGGAGGACAGGGTGAGCAGTTCTTC.

The rearrangement links TRBV27 to TRBJ2-1, with 9 bases aligning to TRBD1. The ends lost 7 bases at V and 0 bases at J; junction bases unmatched: 10. The CDR3 runs to 17 residues. CDR1 and CDR2 from the germline V gene are MNHEY and SMNVEV (reference sequence). DNA for the CDR3: TGTGCCAGCATCCTCCGCCCGACAGGGGGCTCCTACAATGAGCAGTTCTTC. It is translated as CASILRPTGGSYNEQFF.

The chain is built from TRBV7-2 and TRBJ1-2; a possible D gene is TRBD1 (5 bases). Trimming removed 3 bases at V and 10 bases at J, with 18 bases between. Germline CDR1 SGHTA, CDR2 FQGNSA. CDR3 length equals 14 residues. The chain's CDR3 is CASSFNRQGGDYTF. CDR3 nucleotides: TGTGCCAGCAGCTTCAATCGGCAGGGAGGGGACTACACCTTC.

This clone was detected only a few times. The chain couples TRBV2 to TRBJ1-2; the D is unclear. This CDR3 has 13 residues. Germline V lookup: CDR1 SNHLY, CDR2 FYNNEI. Trimming stripped 6 bases from V and 6 bases from J, with 14 bases between. As DNA, the CDR3 is TGTGCCAGCAGACTACTATTAACCCATGGCTACACCTTC. It yields the protein CASRLLLTHGYTF.

A few counts support this clone. The chain combines TRBV6-2 or TRBV6-3 with TRBJ2-2; 7 nucleotides agree with TRBD2. J gave up 4 bases and V 2 bases, and 4 bases lay outside the gene matches. The CDR3 totals 15 residues. Germline CDR1 and CDR2: MNHEY and SVGEGT. CDR3 sequence: CASSYQRGGTGELFF. CDR3 coding DNA: TGTGCCAGCAGTTACCAGCGGGGAGGCACCGGGGAGCTGTTTTTT.

This chain links TRBV15 with TRBJ2-2; the match to TRBD2 covers 7 bases. V was pared by 1 base and J by 1 base, with 3 bases of the junction left unmatched. The CDR3 covers 16 residues. Germline loops: CDR1 LNHNV, CDR2 YYDKDF (reference sequence). CDR3 nucleotides: TGTGCCACCAGCAGAGGGCGGGGGAAGAACACCGGGGAGCTGTTTTTT. Protein: CATSRGRGKNTGELFF.

The chain combines TRBV7-2 with TRBJ2-3, with a tentative D call TRBD1 (6 bases). Trimming pared 5 bases from V and 6 bases from J, leaving 18 bases between. CDR3 length equals 15 residues. In germline, CDR1 is SGHTA, CDR2 FQGNSA. The CDR3 nucleotides are TGTGCCAGCAGCCGGAGACAGGCCAACTTTGATACGCAGTATTTT. Translating gives CASSRRQANFDTQYF. Drawing the rest from reference TRBV7-2 and TRBJ2-3, the complete variable domain is GAGVSQSPSNKVTEKGKDVELRCDPISGHTALYWYRQSLGQGLEFLIYFQGNSAPDKSGLPSDRFSAERTGGSVSTLTIQRTQQEDSAVYLCASSRRQANFDTQYFGPGTRLTVL.